This T cell receptor (beta chain) was obtained from a study of CD8+ T cells in alopecia areata. Extracted RNA was reverse transcribed into cDNA, the sequencing template. The method was immunoSEQ multiplex PCR; TCRdb's version includes in-frame clones alone and lacks a portion of them. The sample carries about 120,000 clones, 50% to 75% recorded once. This CDR3 comprises 14 residues. Germline loops: CDR1 SNHLY, CDR2 FYNNEI. Trimming shortened V by 4 bases and J by 10 bases, and 14 bases separated the two germline ends. As for treatment: oral pan-JAK inhibitor, 5-10 mg twice daily. This clone was observed once.

This sequence was found in a human donor with alopecia areata. The sample in question was CD8+ T cells sorted from blood, obtained at week 4, from a patient treated with tofacitinib. V usage is TRBV2 and J usage is TRBJ1-6; D perhaps matches TRBD1 (5 bases). The CDR3 DNA reads as TGTGCCAGCAGTGGGAAGCAGGGTCGGTCACCCCTCCACTTT. Translated: CASSGKQGRSPLHF.